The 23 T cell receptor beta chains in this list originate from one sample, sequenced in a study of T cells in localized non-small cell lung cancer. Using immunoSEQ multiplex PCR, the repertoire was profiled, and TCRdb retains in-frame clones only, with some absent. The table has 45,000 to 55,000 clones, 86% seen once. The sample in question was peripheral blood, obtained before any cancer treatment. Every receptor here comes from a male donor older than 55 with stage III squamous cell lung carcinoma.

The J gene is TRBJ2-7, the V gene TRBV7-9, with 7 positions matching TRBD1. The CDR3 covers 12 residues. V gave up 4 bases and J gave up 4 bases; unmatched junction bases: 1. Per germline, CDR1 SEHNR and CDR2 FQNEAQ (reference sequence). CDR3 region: CASSWDSYEQYF. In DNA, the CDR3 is TGTGCCAGCAGCTGGGACAGTTACGAGCAGTACTTC.

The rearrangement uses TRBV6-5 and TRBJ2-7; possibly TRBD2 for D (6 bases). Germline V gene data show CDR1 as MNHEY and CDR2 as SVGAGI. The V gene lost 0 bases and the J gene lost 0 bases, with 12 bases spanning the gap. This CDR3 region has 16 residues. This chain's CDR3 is CASSYSARGSSYEQYF. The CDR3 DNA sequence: TGTGCCAGCAGTTACTCGGCACGGGGGAGCTCCTACGAGCAGTACTTC.

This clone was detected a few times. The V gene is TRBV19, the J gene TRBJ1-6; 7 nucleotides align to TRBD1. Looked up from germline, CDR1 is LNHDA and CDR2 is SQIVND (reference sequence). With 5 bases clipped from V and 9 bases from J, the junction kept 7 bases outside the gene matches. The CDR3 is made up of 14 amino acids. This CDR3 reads CASSPEGQLSPLHF. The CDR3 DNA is TGTGCCAGTAGTCCAGAGGGACAGCTTTCACCCCTCCACTTT.

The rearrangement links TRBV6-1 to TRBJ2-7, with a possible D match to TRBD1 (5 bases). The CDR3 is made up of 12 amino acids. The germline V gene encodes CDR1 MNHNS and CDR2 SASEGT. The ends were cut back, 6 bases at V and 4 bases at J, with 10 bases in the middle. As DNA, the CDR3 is TGTGCCAGCAGATCAACAGGTTACGAGCAGTACTTC. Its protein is CASRSTGYEQYF.

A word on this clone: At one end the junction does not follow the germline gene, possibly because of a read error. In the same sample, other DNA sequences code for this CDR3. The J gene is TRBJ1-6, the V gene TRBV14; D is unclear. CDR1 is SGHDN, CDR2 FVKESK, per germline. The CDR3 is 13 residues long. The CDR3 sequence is CASSTHLNSPLHF. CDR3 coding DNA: TGTGCCAGCAGCACCCACTTAAACTCACCCCTTCACTTT.

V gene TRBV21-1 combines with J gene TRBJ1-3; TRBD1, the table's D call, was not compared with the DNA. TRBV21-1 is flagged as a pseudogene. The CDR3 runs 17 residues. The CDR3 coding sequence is TGTGCCAGCAGCAAACGGGCCCGGACAGGGTCGGTGGACACCATATATTTT. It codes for CASSKRARTGSVDTIYF.

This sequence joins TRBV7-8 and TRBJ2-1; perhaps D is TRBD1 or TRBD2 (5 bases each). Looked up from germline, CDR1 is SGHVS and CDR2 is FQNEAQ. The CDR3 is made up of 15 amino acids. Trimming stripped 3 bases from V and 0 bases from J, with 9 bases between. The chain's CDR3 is CASSFGAPSYNEQFF. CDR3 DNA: TGTGCCAGCAGCTTCGGGGCCCCCTCCTACAATGAGCAGTTCTTC.

Here the CDR3 DNA reads TGTGCCAGCAGCCTCCAGCGGGGGTCGGTAGACACTGAAGCTTTCTTT. This encodes CASSLQRGSVDTEAFF. The rearrangement links TRBV7-3 to TRBJ1-1; the D gene is possibly TRBD1 (5 bases). CDR1 is SGHTA and CDR2 is FQGTGA in the germline V gene. This CDR3 spans 16 amino acids. V lost 5 bases, J lost 3 bases, and 19 bases lay in between. Full variable domain (remainder filled in from reference TRBV7-3 and TRBJ1-1): GAGVSQTPSNKVTEKGKYVELRCDPISGHTALYWYRQSLGQGPEFLIYFQGTGAADDSGLPNDRFFAVRPEGSVSTLKIQRTERGDSAVYLCASSLQRGSVDTEAFFGQGTRLTVV.

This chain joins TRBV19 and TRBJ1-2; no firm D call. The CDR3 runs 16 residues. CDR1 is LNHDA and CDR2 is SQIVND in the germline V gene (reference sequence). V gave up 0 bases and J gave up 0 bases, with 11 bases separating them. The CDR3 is CASSIDHAKANYGYTF. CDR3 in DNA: TGTGCCAGTAGTATAGATCACGCCAAAGCTAACTATGGCTACACCTTC.

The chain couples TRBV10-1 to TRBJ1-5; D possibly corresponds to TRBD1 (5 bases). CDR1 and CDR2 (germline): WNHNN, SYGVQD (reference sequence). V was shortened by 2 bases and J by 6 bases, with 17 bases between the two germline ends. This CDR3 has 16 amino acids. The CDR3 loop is CASSELDQGPRQPQHF. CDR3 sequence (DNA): TGCGCCAGCAGTGAGCTTGATCAGGGACCACGTCAGCCCCAGCATTTT.

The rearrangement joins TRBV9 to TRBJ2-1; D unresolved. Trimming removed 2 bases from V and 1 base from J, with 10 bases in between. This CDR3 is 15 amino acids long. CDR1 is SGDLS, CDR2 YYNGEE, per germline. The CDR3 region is CASSVISGSYNEQFF. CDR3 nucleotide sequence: TGTGCCAGCAGCGTTATATCAGGTTCCTACAATGAGCAGTTCTTC.

CDR3 amino acids: CASDPGTRATDTQYF. DNA for the CDR3: TGTGCTAGTGACCCCGGGACTAGAGCCACAGATACGCAGTATTTT. This chain connects TRBV12-5 to TRBJ2-3, with 8 bases aligning to TRBD2. This CDR3 region has 15 residues. V lost 7 bases and J lost 2; bases outside the gene matches: 8. Germline loops: CDR1 LGHNT, CDR2 FRNRAP.

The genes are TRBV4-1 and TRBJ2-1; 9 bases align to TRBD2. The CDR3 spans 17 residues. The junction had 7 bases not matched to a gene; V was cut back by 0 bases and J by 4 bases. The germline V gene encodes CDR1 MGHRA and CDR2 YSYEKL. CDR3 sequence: CASSQDRSAGGYNEQFF. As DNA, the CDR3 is TGCGCCAGCAGCCAAGATCGCTCAGCGGGAGGATACAATGAGCAGTTCTTC.

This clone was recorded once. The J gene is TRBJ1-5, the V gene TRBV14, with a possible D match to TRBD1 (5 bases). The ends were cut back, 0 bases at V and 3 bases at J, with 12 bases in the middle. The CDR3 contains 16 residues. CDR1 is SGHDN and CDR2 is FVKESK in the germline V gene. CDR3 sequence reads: CASSQEMWGFNQPQHF. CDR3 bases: TGTGCCAGCAGCCAAGAGATGTGGGGGTTCAATCAGCCCCAGCATTTT.

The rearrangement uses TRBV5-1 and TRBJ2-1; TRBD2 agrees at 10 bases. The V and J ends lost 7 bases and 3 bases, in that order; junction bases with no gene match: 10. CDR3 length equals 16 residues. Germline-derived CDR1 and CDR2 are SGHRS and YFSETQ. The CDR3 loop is CASASGASGSYNEQFF. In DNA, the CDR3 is TGCGCCAGCGCCAGCGGGGCTAGCGGGAGCTACAATGAGCAGTTCTTC.

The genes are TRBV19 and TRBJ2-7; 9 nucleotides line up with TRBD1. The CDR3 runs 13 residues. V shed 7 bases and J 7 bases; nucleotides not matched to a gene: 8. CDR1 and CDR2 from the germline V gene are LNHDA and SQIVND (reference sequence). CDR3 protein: CASTGTGPGEQYF. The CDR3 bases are TGTGCCAGTACCGGGACAGGGCCTGGAGAGCAGTACTTC.

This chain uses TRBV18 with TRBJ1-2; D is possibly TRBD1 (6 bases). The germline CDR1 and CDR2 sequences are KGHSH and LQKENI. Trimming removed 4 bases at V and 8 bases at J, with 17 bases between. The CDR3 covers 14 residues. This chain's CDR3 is CASSRSRDTGGYTF. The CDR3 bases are TGTGCCAGCTCACGCTCGCGGGACACCGGGGGCTACACCTTC. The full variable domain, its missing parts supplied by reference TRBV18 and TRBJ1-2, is NAGVMQNPRHLVRRRGQEARLRCSPMKGHSHVYWYRQLPEEGLKFMVYLQKENIIDESGMPKERFSAEFPKEGPSILRIQQVVRGDSAAYFCASSRSRDTGGYTFGSGTRLTVV.

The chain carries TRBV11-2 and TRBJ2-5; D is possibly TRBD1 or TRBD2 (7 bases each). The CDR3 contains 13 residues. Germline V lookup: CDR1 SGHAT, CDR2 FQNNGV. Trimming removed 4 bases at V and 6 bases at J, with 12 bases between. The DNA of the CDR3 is TGTGCCAGCAGCTCAGGGGGAGGGAAGACCCAGTACTTC. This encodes CASSSGGGKTQYF.

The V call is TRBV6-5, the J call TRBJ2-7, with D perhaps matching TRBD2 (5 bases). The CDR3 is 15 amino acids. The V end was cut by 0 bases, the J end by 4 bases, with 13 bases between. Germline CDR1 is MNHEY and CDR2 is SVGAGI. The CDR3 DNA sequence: TGTGCCAGCAGTTACTCGAGGGATACCCCATACGAGCAGTACTTC. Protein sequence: CASSYSRDTPYEQYF.

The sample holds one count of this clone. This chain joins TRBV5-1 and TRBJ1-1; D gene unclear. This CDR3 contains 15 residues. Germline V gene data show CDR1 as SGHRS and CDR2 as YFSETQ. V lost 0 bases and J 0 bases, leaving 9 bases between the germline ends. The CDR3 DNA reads TGCGCCAGCAGCTTGGGAGGTTCGATGAACACTGAAGCTTTCTTT. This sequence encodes CASSLGGSMNTEAFF.

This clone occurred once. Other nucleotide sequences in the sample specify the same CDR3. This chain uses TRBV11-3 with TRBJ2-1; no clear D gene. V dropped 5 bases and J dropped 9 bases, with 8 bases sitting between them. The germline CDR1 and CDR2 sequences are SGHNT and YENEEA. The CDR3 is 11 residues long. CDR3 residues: CASSLGGEQFF. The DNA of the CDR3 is TGTGCCAGCAGCCTCGGCGGTGAGCAGTTCTTC.

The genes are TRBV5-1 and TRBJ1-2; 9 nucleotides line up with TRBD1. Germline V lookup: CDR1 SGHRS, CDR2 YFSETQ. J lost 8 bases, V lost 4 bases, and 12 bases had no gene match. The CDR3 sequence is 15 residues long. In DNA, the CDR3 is TGCGCCAGCAGCGATCCGGGACAGGGCTTCGGGGGCTACACCTTC. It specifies CASSDPGQGFGGYTF.

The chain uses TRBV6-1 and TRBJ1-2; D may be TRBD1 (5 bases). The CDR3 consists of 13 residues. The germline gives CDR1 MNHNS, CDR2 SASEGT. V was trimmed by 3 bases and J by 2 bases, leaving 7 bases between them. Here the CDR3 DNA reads TGTGCCAGCAGTGACGGGGGGAACTATGGCTACACCTTC. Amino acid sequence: CASSDGGNYGYTF.